One sample yielded the 2 T cell receptor beta chains listed below, sequenced in a study of cytotoxic CD8 clonotypes in ibrutinib-treated CLL. Method: immunoSEQ multiplex PCR; TCRdb's copy keeps in-frame clones and lacks some. The sample contains hundreds of thousands of clones, 60% to 75% of which appear only once. The source material was PBMCs, sampled after 24 months of ibrutinib treatment. These receptors were collected from a human donor with chronic lymphocytic leukemia.

This chain links TRBV6-6 with TRBJ2-1; 9 nucleotides line up with TRBD1. Per the germline V gene, CDR1 is MNHNY and CDR2 is SVGAGI (reference sequence). V was clipped by 1 base and J by 6 bases; unmatched bases: 4. CDR3 size: 15 residues. The CDR3 loop reads CASSYLDRGSNEQFF. The CDR3 DNA follows: TGTGCCAGCAGTTACTTGGACAGGGGCAGCAATGAGCAGTTCTTC.

CDR3 in amino acids: CAWSPNPRGKGETQYF. The CDR3 nucleotides read TGTGCCTGGAGTCCGAATCCCCGAGGGAAGGGCGAGACCCAGTACTTC. This chain links TRBV30 with TRBJ2-5; tentatively, D is TRBD2 (5 bases). The CDR3 consists of 16 residues. V was trimmed by 2 bases and J by 5 bases, leaving 21 bases between them. Germline V gene lookup returns CDR1 GTSNPN and CDR2 SVGIG (reference sequence). Complete variable domain (other parts from reference TRBV30 and TRBJ2-5): SQTIHQWPATLVQPVGSPLSLECTVEGTSNPNLYWYRQAAGRGLQLLFYSVGIGQISSEVPQNLSASRPQDRQFILSSKKLLLSDSGFYLCAWSPNPRGKGETQYFGPGTRLLVL.